These T cell receptor beta chains were read from a single sample in a study of cytomegalovirus exposure and HLA in healthy donors. The data were produced by immunoSEQ multiplex PCR, yet TCRdb's version contains in-frame clones alone and is incomplete. The sample comprises 90,000 to 110,000 clones, under 80% of which are singletons, and about 8.3% rests with the top ten. Source material: PBMCs. The receptors come from a woman between 35 and 50 years old in good health and CMV-seropositive. CDR3s include the opening cysteine and the closing phenylalanine or tryptophan. A D gene is named only where the DNA matches it firmly. Clone size, where shown, is once, few, many, or a class for clones that have expanded.

v_gene	len	d_gene	j_gene	abundance	CDR3nt	CDR3aa
TRBV19	15	TRBD1	TRBJ2-7	.	TGTGCCAGTAGTACTTCCGGGACAGCAACCTACGAGCAGTACTTC	CASSTSGTATYEQYF
TRBV10-3	15	.	TRBJ2-2	.	TGTGCCATCAGTGGTACTACACCAGACACCGGGGAGCTGTTTTTT	CAISGTTPDTGELFF
TRBV27	15	TRBD1	TRBJ2-7	.	TGTGCCAGCAGTTTTTTGGACAGGGGATCCTACGAGCAGTACTTC	CASSFLDRGSYEQYF
TRBV9	15	.	TRBJ2-6	once	TGTGCCAGCAGCGTAGTAGCCTCTGGGGCCAACGTCCTGACTTTC	CASSVVASGANVLTF
TRBV11-2	13	.	TRBJ2-1	.	TGTGCCAGCAGCCCGACTAGTCTCAATGAGCAGTTCTTC	CASSPTSLNEQFF
TRBV6-1	14	TRBD1	TRBJ1-2	.	TGTGCCAGCAGTCGGGACAGGGGGCTCTATGGCTACACCTTC	CASSRDRGLYGYTF
TRBV15	14	TRBD1	TRBJ1-5	.	TGTGCCACCAGCAGAGGACAGGGGGATCAGCCCCAGCATTTT	CATSRGQGDQPQHF
TRBV5-1	16	TRBD2	TRBJ2-7	.	TGCGCCAGCAGCTTGGGGGGACTAGCGGGAGACGGTAGGCAGTACTTC	CASSLGGLAGDGRQYF
TRBV4-1	16	TRBD1	TRBJ1-1	.	TGCGCCAGCAGCCACGGGACAGCCAAGGTAAACACTGAAGCTTTCTTT	CASSHGTAKVNTEAFF
TRBV7-6	17	.	TRBJ1-4	.	TGTGCCAGCAGCACCCCCCTGACCGGGTCGGCTAATGAAAAACTGTTTTTT	CASSTPLTGSANEKLFF
TRBV6-5	15	.	TRBJ2-7	once	TGTGCCAGCAGTCCCCCAGGGGTGAAGGCCTACGAGCAGTACTTC	CASSPPGVKAYEQYF
TRBV5-1	17	TRBD2	TRBJ2-3	few	TGCGCCAGCAGCCCCGGAACTAGCGGGATAGTCACAGATACGCAGTATTTT	CASSPGTSGIVTDTQYF
TRBV29-1	15	.	TRBJ2-7	.	TGCAGCGTTGAAGACCCGAAACTCGACTCCTACGAGCAGTACTTC	CSVEDPKLDSYEQYF
TRBV28	15	TRBD1	TRBJ1-2	.	TGTGCCAGCAGGGAGGGGACAGGGGGCAACTATGGCTACACCTTC	CASREGTGGNYGYTF
TRBV5-6	15	TRBD1	TRBJ1-2	.	TGTGCCAGCAGCCGCCGGGACAGGACCCTTGAGGGCTACACCTTC	CASSRRDRTLEGYTF
TRBV9	15	.	TRBJ1-6	.	TGTGCCAGCAGCGAACGGCCGCAGGGGAATTCACCCCTCCACTTT	CASSERPQGNSPLHF
TRBV6-5	16	.	TRBJ2-1	.	TGTGCCAGCAGTTACAAGCGGTTCCCTACGGGTAATGAGCAGTTCTTC	CASSYKRFPTGNEQFF
TRBV5-1	17	TRBD1	TRBJ2-6	.	TGCGCCAGCAGCTTGGTGGGCAGGGGGACGGGGGCCAACGTCCTGACTTTC	CASSLVGRGTGANVLTF
TRBV6-5	12	TRBD1	TRBJ1-1	.	TGTGCCAGCAGTACTTGGACAGGGGGAGCTTTCTTT	CASSTWTGGAFF
TRBV7-8	17	TRBD2	TRBJ2-3	.	TGTGCCAGCAGCCATAGTCGCCTAGCGGGCCCCCCAGATACGCAGTATTTT	CASSHSRLAGPPDTQYF